These T cell receptor beta chains were read from a single sample in a study of blood T cell repertoires in COVID-19. Using immunoSEQ multiplex PCR, the repertoire was profiled, and TCRdb retains in-frame clones only, with some absent. This table has about 120,000 clones, over 75% appearing once. The sequenced sample was peripheral blood. These receptors came from a man of 80 years or more with active or convalescent COVID-19. Each CDR3 is given with its conserved first and last residue. A D gene is named only where the DNA matches it firmly. Some rows have no size entry. The others give once, few or many, or a class for an expanded clone.

D,J,V,size,CDR3,DNA
NA,TRBJ2-6,TRBV4-2,NA,CASSRQGQRSGANVLTF,TGTGCCAGCAGCCGCCAGGGTCAACGCTCTGGGGCCAACGTCCTGACTTTC
NA,TRBJ1-2,TRBV5-1,NA,CASSLWSANYGYTF,TGCGCCAGCAGCTTGTGGTCAGCTAACTATGGCTACACCTTC
TRBD2,TRBJ2-7,TRBV5-4,few,CASSLEASGEQYF,TGTGCCAGCAGCTTGGAGGCTAGCGGCGAGCAGTACTTC
TRBD2,TRBJ2-1,TRBV6-2/TRBV6-3,once,CASSYLGGRAGDEQFF,TGTGCCAGCAGTTACCTCGGCGGGAGGGCCGGGGATGAGCAGTTCTTC
NA,TRBJ2-7,TRBV5-1,NA,CASSLDPGTGIEQYF,TGCGCCAGCAGCTTGGACCCTGGTACAGGGATCGAGCAGTACTTC
NA,TRBJ2-7,TRBV30,once,CAWSLTGPGFGRAYEQYF,TGTGCCTGGAGCCTAACCGGGCCTGGTTTTGGGCGGGCCTACGAGCAGTACTTC
TRBD2,TRBJ2-7,TRBV14,NA,CASSQFGGLADLREQYF,TGTGCCAGCAGCCAATTCGGGGGACTAGCGGACCTCCGGGAGCAGTACTTC
NA,TRBJ1-4,TRBV29-1,NA,CSVSRQSANEKLFF,TGCAGCGTTTCAAGACAGTCGGCTAATGAAAAACTGTTTTTT
TRBD1,TRBJ2-3,TRBV5-6,NA,CASSPDRGGTDTQYF,TGTGCCAGCAGCCCGGACAGGGGGGGGACAGATACGCAGTATTTT
TRBD2,TRBJ2-7,TRBV24-1,NA,CATSEGPGGSTSYEQYF,TGTGCCACCAGTGAGGGCCCCGGCGGGAGTACATCCTACGAGCAGTACTTC
NA,TRBJ1-2,TRBV19,NA,CASRRTGTNYGYTF,TGTGCCAGTAGGAGAACAGGGACAAACTATGGCTACACCTTC
NA,TRBJ1-1,TRBV19,NA,CASRGFSGFTEAFF,TGTGCCAGTAGGGGATTTTCAGGGTTCACTGAAGCTTTCTTT
NA,TRBJ2-2,TRBV5-6,NA,CASWTSTQPGELFF,TGTGCCAGCTGGACTTCCACGCAACCGGGGGAGCTGTTTTTT
TRBD2,TRBJ2-3,TRBV5-4,NA,CASGLAGSDTQYF,TGTGCCAGCGGACTAGCGGGATCAGATACGCAGTATTTT
NA,TRBJ2-5,TRBV24-1,NA,CATSDLHPRRGKETQYF,TGTGCCACCAGTGATTTGCATCCCAGGAGGGGCAAAGAGACCCAGTACTTC
NA,TRBJ2-1,TRBV21-1,NA,CASSKSGTGVENEQFF,TGTGCCAGCAGCAAATCTGGGACAGGGGTGGAGAATGAGCAGTTCTTC
TRBD1,TRBJ1-5,TRBV10-3,NA,CAISSDRASNQPQHF,TGTGCCATCAGTTCGGACAGGGCTTCCAATCAGCCCCAGCATTTT
NA,TRBJ1-1,TRBV29-1,NA,CSVNRGGATEAFF,TGCAGCGTTAATAGGGGTGGTGCCACTGAAGCTTTCTTT
TRBD1,TRBJ1-2,TRBV6-5,NA,CASSYGRQGGYTF,TGTGCCAGCAGTTACGGGCGACAGGGAGGCTACACCTTC
TRBD1,TRBJ1-2,TRBV28,NA,CAGGSTGASYGYTF,TGTGCCGGGGGCAGTACAGGGGCGTCCTATGGCTACACCTTC
NA,TRBJ1-3,TRBV9,NA,CASSVRGSGNTIYF,TGTGCCAGCAGCGTAAGGGGCTCTGGAAACACCATATATTTT
NA,TRBJ1-5,TRBV5-5,NA,CASSSAGGNTNQPQHF,TGTGCCAGCAGCTCTGCCGGGGGAAATACCAATCAGCCCCAGCATTTT
TRBD1,TRBJ2-3,TRBV5-1,NA,CASSPGQDTDTQYF,TGCGCCAGCAGCCCGGGACAGGACACAGATACGCAGTATTTT
NA,TRBJ1-2,TRBV4-2,NA,CASSQGSGSPPRYTF,TGTGCCAGCAGCCAAGGTTCGGGTAGCCCTCCTCGCTACACCTTC
NA,TRBJ2-3,TRBV5-4,NA,CASSWSGTRRTDTQYF,TGTGCCAGCAGCTGGTCCGGGACAAGGCGCACAGATACGCAGTATTTT
TRBD2,TRBJ2-7,TRBV4-1,few,CASSQIGLAVSYEQYF,TGCGCCAGCAGCCAAATCGGACTAGCGGTGTCCTACGAGCAGTACTTC
NA,TRBJ2-7,TRBV14,NA,CASSQDPSGSSYEQYF,TGTGCCAGCAGCCAAGATCCCAGCGGGTCATCCTACGAGCAGTACTTC
TRBD1,TRBJ2-6,TRBV24-1,NA,CATSDSSQGDGANVLTF,TGTGCCACCAGTGATTCGTCCCAGGGGGACGGGGCCAACGTCCTGACTTTC
TRBD1,TRBJ1-6,TRBV2,NA,CASIGTGSPLHF,TGTGCCAGCATCGGGACAGGGTCACCCCTCCACTTT
NA,TRBJ2-2,TRBV7-3,NA,CASSLTGGSGTGELFF,TGTGCCAGCAGCTTAACGGGGGGTAGCGGCACCGGGGAGCTGTTTTTT
NA,TRBJ1-5,TRBV6-5,NA,CASSYGGLSNQPQHF,TGTGCCAGCAGTTACGGCGGGCTCAGCAATCAGCCCCAGCATTTT
NA,TRBJ1-6,TRBV28,few,CACSGGNSPLHF,TGTGCCTGCAGCGGGGGTAATTCACCCCTCCACTTT
NA,TRBJ1-1,TRBV7-9,NA,CASSLRSGDTEAFF,TGTGCCAGCAGCCTCCGGAGCGGTGACACTGAAGCTTTCTTT
NA,TRBJ2-7,TRBV5-8,few,CASRTRQSYEQYF,TGTGCCAGCAGAACCCGACAGTCCTACGAGCAGTACTTC
TRBD1,TRBJ2-3,TRBV27,NA,CASSLTGWSTDTQYF,TGTGCCAGCAGTTTGACAGGGTGGTCGACAGATACGCAGTATTTT
NA,TRBJ1-3,TRBV30,NA,CAWSVRGGIGNTIYF,TGTGCCTGGAGTGTACGTGGGGGCATAGGAAACACCATATATTTT
NA,TRBJ1-3,TRBV28,once,CASNGQGNTIYF,TGTGCCAGCAATGGGCAGGGAAACACCATATATTTT
NA,TRBJ2-7,TRBV19,few,CASRGRRLVPYEQYF,TGTGCCAGTAGAGGGAGGCGCCTAGTTCCCTACGAGCAGTACTTC